These 10 T cell receptor beta chains came from one sample sequenced in a study of cytomegalovirus exposure and HLA in healthy donors (dated by TCRdb to the late 2010s). Receptor libraries were prepared by the immunoSEQ multiplex PCR assay. TCRdb obtained this table from immuneACCESS and retained in-frame rearrangements with V and J assigned. These tables miss some clones; where compared with another copy, unresolved V genes account for less than half of the shortfall, and the remainder is unexplained. The sample table records approximately 300,000 clones; roughly 88% of these occur just once. The biggest ten clones account for under 0.85% of the sample. Sequencing used PBMCs. These receptor sequences come from a woman in her late teens or twenties in good health and CMV-seronegative.

The chain is built from TRBV4-3 and TRBJ2-7; D possibly corresponds to TRBD2 (5 bases). This CDR3 is 13 amino acids long. Germline CDR1 LGHNA, CDR2 YSLEER. Trimming left V 4 bases short and J 6 bases short, with 13 bases between. The CDR3 region has the DNA TGCGCCAGCAGCCCCGGGTTCGAGGGCGAGCAGTACTTC. It specifies CASSPGFEGEQYF.

The chain is built from TRBV27 and TRBJ1-5; 8 positions match TRBD1. CDR1 MNHEY and CDR2 SMNVEV come from the germline V gene (reference sequence). The V segment lost 6 bases and the J segment 6 bases; nucleotides outside the gene matches: 4. This CDR3 region has 13 residues. The CDR3 coding sequence is TGTGCCAGCAGGGACAGGGTCAGTCAGCCCCAGCATTTT. This translates into CASRDRVSQPQHF.

The rearrangement uses TRBV4-3 and TRBJ1-2; D is possibly TRBD1 (5 bases). CDR1 is LGHNA and CDR2 is YSLEER in the germline V gene. V was shortened by 0 bases and J by 4 bases, with 12 bases between the two germline ends. The CDR3 loop spans 15 amino acids. CDR3 DNA: TGCGCCAGCAGCCAAGATCCCAAGGGGATCTATGGCTACACCTTC. Amino acids: CASSQDPKGIYGYTF.

The rearrangement uses TRBV25-1 and TRBJ2-7, with 10 bases fitting TRBD1. Germline values: CDR1 MGHDK, CDR2 SYGVNS. The CDR3 runs to 17 residues. Trimming cost V 1 base and J 3 bases; bases outside gene matches: 9. The CDR3 region has the DNA TGTGCCAGCAGTGAATGGACAGGACAGGGGGTTGTCTACGAGCAGTACTTC. It codes for CASSEWTGQGVVYEQYF.

The chain combines TRBV7-2 with TRBJ2-3, with D possibly matching TRBD2 (5 bases). V shed 1 base and J shed 4 bases, with 15 bases lying between them. Germline V CDR1 and CDR2: SGHTA, FQGNSA. This CDR3 has 16 amino acids. CDR3 nucleotides: TGTGCCAGCAGCTTAGGGCGGGTCCTTGTCGCAGATACGCAGTATTTT. Translating it yields CASSLGRVLVADTQYF.

This clone came up a few times. V is TRBV6-4 and J is TRBJ2-3; D might be TRBD2 (6 bases). Germline CDR1 MRHNA, CDR2 SNTAGT. This CDR3 is 16 amino acids long. V was trimmed by 10 bases and J by 0 bases, leaving 20 bases between them. CDR3 protein: CATPSRGRDSTDTQYF. The CDR3 DNA is TGTGCCACCCCCAGCCGGGGGAGAGATAGCACAGATACGCAGTATTTT.

This clone appeared once. V gene TRBV6-5 combines with J gene TRBJ1-2; TRBD1 matches at 7 bases. V lost 2 bases to trimming and J lost 2 bases; unmatched junction nucleotides: 5. The CDR3 contains 15 residues. Germline V gene lookup returns CDR1 MNHEY and CDR2 SVGAGI. The CDR3 DNA is TGTGCCAGCAGTTACCAGGGGGATTTGAACTATGGCTACACCTTC. Amino acids: CASSYQGDLNYGYTF.

The chain recombines TRBV10-3 with TRBJ2-7; D call uncertain. Germline V gene lookup returns CDR1 ENHRY and CDR2 SYGVKD. CDR3 size: 14 residues. Trimming removed 4 bases from V and 1 base from J, with 11 bases in between. As DNA, the CDR3 is TGTGCCATCAGTGCCGACAAAGTGTCCTACGAGCAGTACTTC. Its protein is CAISADKVSYEQYF.

The genes are TRBV15 and TRBJ1-3; 9 bases line up with TRBD1. V trimming: 4 bases; J trimming: 0 bases; junction bases outside the gene matches: 7. CDR1 is LNHNV and CDR2 is YYDKDF in the germline V gene (reference sequence). CDR3 length: 17 residues. CDR3 amino acids: CATSMGTGTLSGNTIYF. CDR3 sequence (DNA): TGTGCCACCAGCATGGGGACAGGGACCCTCTCTGGAAACACCATATATTTT.

This chain uses TRBV6-5 with TRBJ1-4; the match to TRBD1 covers 7 bases. With V trimmed by 6 bases and J by 8 bases, 9 bases remained unmatched. Germline lookup yields CDR1 MNHEY and CDR2 SVGAGI. The CDR3 extends over 14 amino acids. In DNA form, the CDR3 reads TGTGCCAGCAGAGACCTGACAGGGATAGAAAAACTGTTTTTT. This gives the protein CASRDLTGIEKLFF.